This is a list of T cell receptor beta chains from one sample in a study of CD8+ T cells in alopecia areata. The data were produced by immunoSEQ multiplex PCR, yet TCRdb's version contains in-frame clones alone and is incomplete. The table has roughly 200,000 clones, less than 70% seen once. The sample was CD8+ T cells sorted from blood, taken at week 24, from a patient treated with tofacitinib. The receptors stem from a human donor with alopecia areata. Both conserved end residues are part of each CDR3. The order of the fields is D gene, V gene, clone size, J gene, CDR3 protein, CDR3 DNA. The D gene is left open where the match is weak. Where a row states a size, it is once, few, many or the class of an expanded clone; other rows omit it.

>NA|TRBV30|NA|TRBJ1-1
CAWSYGGAEAFF
TGTGCCTGGAGTTACGGAGGGGCTGAAGCTTTCTTT
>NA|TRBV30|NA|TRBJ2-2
CAWSFGDGELFF
TGTGCCTGGAGTTTCGGGGATGGGGAGCTGTTTTTT
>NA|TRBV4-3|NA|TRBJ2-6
CASSQDRVEHVLTF
TGCGCCAGCAGCCAAGATAGGGTAGAGCACGTCCTGACTTTC
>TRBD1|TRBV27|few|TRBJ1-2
CASSSAGQSYGYTF
TGTGCCAGCAGTTCCGCGGGACAGTCTTATGGCTACACCTTC
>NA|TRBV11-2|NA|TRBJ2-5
CASSFRTEETQYF
TGTGCCAGCAGCTTTAGGACAGAAGAGACCCAGTACTTC
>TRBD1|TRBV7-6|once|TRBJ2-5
CASSPPGQQETQYF
TGTGCCAGCAGCCCCCCGGGACAGCAAGAGACCCAGTACTTC
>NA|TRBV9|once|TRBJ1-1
CASSPTTNTEAFF
TGTGCCAGCAGCCCGACTACGAACACTGAAGCTTTCTTT
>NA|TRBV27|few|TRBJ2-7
CASGRPGTEQYF
TGTGCCAGCGGCCGCCCGGGTACAGAGCAGTACTTC
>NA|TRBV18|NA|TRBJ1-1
CASSLSSRNEAFF
TGTGCCAGCTCTCTAAGTTCAAGGAATGAAGCTTTCTTT
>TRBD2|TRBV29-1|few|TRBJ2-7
CSVTSGHTYEQYF
TGCAGCGTTACTAGCGGGCATACCTACGAGCAGTACTTC
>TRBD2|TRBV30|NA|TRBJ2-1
CAWSLGGIYNEQFF
TGTGCCTGGAGTTTGGGGGGGATCTACAATGAGCAGTTCTTC
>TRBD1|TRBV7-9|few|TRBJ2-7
CASSADRAEQYF
TGTGCCAGCAGCGCCGACAGGGCCGAGCAGTACTTC
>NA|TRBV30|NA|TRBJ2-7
CAWSVGRNYEQYF
TGTGCCTGGAGTGTAGGGCGGAACTACGAGCAGTACTTC
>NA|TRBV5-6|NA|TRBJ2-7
CASSLGGIFYEQYF
TGTGCCAGCAGCTTGGGGGGGATTTTCTACGAGCAGTACTTC
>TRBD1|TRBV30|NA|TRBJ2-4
CAWSVDREEGIQYF
TGTGCCTGGAGTGTGGACAGGGAAGAGGGCATTCAGTACTTC
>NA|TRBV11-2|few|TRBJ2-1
CASSLVWSNEQFF
TGTGCCAGCAGCTTAGTGTGGTCCAATGAGCAGTTCTTC
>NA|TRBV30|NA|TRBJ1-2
CAWSGPSRDGYGYTF
TGTGCCTGGAGTGGCCCATCCAGGGATGGATATGGCTACACCTTC
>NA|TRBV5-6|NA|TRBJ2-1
CASSLEPDSAYNEQFF
TGTGCCAGCAGCTTGGAGCCAGACTCCGCCTACAATGAGCAGTTCTTC
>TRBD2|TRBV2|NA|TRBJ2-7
CASPGLAGGSYEQYF
TGTGCCAGCCCTGGACTAGCGGGGGGATCCTACGAGCAGTACTTC
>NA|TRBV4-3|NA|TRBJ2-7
CASSRETGYEQYF
TGCGCCAGCAGCCGAGAAACAGGGTACGAGCAGTACTTC